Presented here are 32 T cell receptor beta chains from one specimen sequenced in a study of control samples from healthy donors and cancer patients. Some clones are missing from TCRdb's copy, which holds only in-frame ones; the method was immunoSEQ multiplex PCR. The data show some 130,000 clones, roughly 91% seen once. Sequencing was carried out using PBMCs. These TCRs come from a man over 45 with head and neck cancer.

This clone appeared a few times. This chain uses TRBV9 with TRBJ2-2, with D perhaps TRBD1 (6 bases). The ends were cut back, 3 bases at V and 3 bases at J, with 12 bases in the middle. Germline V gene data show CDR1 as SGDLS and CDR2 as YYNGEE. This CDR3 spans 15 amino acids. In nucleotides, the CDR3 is TGTGCCAGCAGCGCTGGTCAGGGGTACACCGGGGAGCTGTTTTTT. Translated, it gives CASSAGQGYTGELFF.

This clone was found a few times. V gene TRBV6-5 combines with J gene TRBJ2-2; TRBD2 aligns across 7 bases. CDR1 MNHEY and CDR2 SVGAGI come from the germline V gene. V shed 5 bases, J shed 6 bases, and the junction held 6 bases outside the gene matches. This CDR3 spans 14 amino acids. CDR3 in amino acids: CASSLTGGSGELFF. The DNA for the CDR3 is TGTGCCAGCAGTCTCACGGGGGGATCCGGGGAGCTGTTTTTT.

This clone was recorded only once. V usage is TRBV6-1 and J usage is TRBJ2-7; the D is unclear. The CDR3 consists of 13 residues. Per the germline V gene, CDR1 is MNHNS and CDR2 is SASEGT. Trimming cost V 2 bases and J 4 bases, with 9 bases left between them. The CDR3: CASSEWYGYEQYF. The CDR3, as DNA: TGTGCCAGCAGTGAATGGTACGGATACGAGCAGTACTTC.

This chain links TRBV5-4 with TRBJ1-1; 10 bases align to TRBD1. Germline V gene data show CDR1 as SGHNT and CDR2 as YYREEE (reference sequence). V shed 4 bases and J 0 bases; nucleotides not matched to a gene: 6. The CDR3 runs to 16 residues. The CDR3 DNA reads TGTGCCAGCAGCCCCGGGACAGGGGCGATGAACACTGAAGCTTTCTTT. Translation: CASSPGTGAMNTEAFF. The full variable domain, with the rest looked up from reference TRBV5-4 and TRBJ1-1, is ETGVTQSPTHLIKTRGQQVTLRCSSQSGHNTVSWYQQALGQGPQFIFQYYREEENGRGNFPPRFSGLQFPNYSSELNVNALELDDSALYLCASSPGTGAMNTEAFFGQGTRLTVV.

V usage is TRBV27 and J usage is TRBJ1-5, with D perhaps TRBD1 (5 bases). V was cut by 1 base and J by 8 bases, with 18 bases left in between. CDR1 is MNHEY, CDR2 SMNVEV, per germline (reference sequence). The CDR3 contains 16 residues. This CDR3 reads CASSLLPTRGSEPQHF. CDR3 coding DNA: TGTGCCAGCAGTTTATTGCCAACACGGGGGTCGGAGCCCCAGCATTTT.

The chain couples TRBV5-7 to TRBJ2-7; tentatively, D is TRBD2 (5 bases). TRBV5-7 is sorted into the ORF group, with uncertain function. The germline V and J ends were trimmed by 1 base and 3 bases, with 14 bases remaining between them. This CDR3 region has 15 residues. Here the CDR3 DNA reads TGTGCCAGCAGCTTGAGGGTAGCGCCTAGCTACGAGCAGTACTTC. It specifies CASSLRVAPSYEQYF.

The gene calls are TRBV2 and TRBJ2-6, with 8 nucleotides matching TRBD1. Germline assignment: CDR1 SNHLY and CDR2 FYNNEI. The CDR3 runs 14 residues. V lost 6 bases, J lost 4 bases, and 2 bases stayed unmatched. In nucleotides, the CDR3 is TGTGCCAGCAGGGACAGGGCCGGGGCCAACGTCCTGACTTTC. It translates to CASRDRAGANVLTF.

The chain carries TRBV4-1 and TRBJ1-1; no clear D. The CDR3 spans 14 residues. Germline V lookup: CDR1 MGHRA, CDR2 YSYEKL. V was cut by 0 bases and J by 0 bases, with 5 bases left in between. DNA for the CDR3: TGCGCCAGCAGCCAAGATGTCCTGAACACTGAAGCTTTCTTT. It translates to CASSQDVLNTEAFF.

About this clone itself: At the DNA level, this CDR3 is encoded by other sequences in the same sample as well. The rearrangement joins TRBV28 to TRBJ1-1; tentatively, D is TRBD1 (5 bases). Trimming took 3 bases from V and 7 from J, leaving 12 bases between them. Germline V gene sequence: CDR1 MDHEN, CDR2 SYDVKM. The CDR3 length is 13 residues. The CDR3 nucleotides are TGTGCCAGCAGTTTGGGGACGGTCCTTGAAGCTTTCTTT. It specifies CASSLGTVLEAFF.

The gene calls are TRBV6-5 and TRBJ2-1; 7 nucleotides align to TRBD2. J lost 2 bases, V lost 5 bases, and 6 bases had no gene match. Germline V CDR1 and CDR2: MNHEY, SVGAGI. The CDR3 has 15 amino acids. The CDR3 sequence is CASSRVSGAYNEQFF. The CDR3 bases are TGTGCCAGCAGTCGTGTAAGCGGGGCCTACAATGAGCAGTTCTTC.

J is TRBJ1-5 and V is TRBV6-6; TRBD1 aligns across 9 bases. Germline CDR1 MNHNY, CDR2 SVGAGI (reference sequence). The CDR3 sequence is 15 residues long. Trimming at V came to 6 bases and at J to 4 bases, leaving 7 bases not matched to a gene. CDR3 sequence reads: CASRGGQGLNQPQHF. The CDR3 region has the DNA TGTGCCAGCAGAGGGGGACAGGGTCTGAATCAGCCCCAGCATTTT.

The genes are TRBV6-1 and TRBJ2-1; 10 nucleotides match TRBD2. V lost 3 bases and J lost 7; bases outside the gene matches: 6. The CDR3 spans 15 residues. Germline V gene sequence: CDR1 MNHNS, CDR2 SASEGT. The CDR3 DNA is TGTGCCAGCAGTGACAAGCGGGGGGGCCGGAATGAGCAGTTCTTC. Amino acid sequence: CASSDKRGGRNEQFF.

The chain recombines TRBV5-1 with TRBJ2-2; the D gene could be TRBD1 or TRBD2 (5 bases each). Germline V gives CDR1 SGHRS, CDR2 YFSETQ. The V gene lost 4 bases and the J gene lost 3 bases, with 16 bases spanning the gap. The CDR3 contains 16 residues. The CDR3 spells CASSPYGRGDTGELFF. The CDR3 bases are TGCGCCAGCAGCCCCTATGGTAGGGGAGACACCGGGGAGCTGTTTTTT.

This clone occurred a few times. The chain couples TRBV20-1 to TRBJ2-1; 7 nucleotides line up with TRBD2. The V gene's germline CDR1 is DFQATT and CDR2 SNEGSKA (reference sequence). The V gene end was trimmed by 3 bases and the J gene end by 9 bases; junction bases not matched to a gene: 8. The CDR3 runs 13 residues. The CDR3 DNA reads TGCAGTGCTAGTCCCGGGACTACCGTTGAGCAGTTCTTC. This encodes CSASPGTTVEQFF.

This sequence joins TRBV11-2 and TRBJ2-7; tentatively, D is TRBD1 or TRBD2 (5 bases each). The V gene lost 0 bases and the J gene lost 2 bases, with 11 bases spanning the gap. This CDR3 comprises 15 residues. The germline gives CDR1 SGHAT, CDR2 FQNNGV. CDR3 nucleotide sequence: TGTGCCAGCAGCTTAGATATGGGGGTCACCTACGAGCAGTACTTC. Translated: CASSLDMGVTYEQYF.

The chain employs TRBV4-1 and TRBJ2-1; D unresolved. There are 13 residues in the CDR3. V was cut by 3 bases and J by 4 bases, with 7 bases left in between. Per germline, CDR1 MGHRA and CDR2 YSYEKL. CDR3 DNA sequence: TGCGCCAGCAGCCATGACAATTACAATGAGCAGTTCTTC. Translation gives CASSHDNYNEQFF.

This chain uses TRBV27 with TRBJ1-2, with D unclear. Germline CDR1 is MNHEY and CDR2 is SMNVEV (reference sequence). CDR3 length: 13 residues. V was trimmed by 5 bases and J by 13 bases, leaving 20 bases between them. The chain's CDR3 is CASSPGRAVLITF. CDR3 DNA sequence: TGTGCCAGCAGTCCTGGGAGAGCGGTTCTCATCACCTTC.

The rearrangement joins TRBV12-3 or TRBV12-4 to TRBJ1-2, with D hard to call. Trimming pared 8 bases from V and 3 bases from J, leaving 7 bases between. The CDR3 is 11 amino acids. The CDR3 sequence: CASSWHYGYTF. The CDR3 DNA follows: TGTGCCAGCTCGTGGCACTATGGCTACACCTTC.

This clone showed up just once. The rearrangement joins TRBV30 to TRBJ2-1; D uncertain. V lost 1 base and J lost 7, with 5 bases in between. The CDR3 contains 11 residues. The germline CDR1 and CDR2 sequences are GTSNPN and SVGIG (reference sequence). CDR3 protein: CAWSGRNEQFF. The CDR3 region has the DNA TGTGCCTGGAGTGGGAGAAATGAGCAGTTCTTC.

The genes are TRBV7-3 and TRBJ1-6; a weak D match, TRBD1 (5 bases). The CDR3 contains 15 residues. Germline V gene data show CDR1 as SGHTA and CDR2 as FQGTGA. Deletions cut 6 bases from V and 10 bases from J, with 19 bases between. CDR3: CASSITAGRSSPLHF. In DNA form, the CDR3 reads TGTGCCAGCAGTATAACTGCAGGGAGATCGTCACCCCTCCACTTT.

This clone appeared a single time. CDR3 loop: CASSPPVGKGEKLFF. The CDR3 DNA follows: TGTGCCAGCAGCCCCCCGGTGGGGAAAGGCGAAAAACTGTTTTTT. The chain uses TRBV4-2 and TRBJ1-4; D is unclear. In germline, CDR1 is LGHNA, CDR2 YNFKEQ. This CDR3 comprises 15 residues. Trimming took 4 bases from V and 8 from J, leaving 17 bases between them.

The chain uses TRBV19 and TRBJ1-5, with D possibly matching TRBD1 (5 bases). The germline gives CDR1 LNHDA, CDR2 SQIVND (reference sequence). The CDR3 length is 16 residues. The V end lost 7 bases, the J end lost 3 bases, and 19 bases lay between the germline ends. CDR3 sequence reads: CASIAATANSNQPQHF. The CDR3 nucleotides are TGTGCCAGTATCGCCGCGACAGCGAACTCCAATCAGCCCCAGCATTTT.

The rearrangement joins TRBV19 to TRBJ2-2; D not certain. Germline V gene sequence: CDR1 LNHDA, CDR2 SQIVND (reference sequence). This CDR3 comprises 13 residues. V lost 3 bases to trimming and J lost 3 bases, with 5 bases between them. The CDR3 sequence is CASSIGDTGELFF. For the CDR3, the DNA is TGTGCCAGTAGTATTGGGGACACCGGGGAGCTGTTTTTT.

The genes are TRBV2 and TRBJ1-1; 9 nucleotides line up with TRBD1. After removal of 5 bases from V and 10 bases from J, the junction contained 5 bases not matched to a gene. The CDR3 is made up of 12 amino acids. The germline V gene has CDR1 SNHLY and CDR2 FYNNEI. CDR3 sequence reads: CASSSDRGGAFF. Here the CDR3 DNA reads TGTGCCAGCAGTAGCGACAGGGGGGGAGCTTTCTTT.

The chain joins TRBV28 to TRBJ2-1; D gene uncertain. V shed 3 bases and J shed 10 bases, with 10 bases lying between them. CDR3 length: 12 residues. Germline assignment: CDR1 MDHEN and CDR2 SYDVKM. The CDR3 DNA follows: TGTGCCAGCAGTTTTATAGTCGGGGAGCAGTTCTTC. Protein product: CASSFIVGEQFF.

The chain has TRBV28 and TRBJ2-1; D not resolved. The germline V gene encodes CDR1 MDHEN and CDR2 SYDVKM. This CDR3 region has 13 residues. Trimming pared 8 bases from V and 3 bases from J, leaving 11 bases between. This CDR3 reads CASSPYVYNEQFF. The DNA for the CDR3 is TGTGCCAGCTCCCCTTACGTCTACAATGAGCAGTTCTTC.

Written as DNA, the CDR3 is TGTGCCACCAGCAGAGGGGGGACTAGCGGGAGCTACGAGCAGTACTTC. It is translated as CATSRGGTSGSYEQYF. The chain links TRBV15 to TRBJ2-7; 14 bases match TRBD2. The trim removed 1 base at V and 3 bases at J, leaving 2 bases unmatched. The CDR3 runs to 16 residues. The germline CDR1 and CDR2 sequences are LNHNV and YYDKDF (reference sequence).

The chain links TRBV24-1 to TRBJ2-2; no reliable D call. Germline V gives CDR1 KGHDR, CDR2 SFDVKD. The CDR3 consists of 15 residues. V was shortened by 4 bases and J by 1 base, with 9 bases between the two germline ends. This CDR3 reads CATSERPQNTGELFF. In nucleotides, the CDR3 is TGTGCCACCAGTGAAAGACCCCAGAACACCGGGGAGCTGTTTTTT.

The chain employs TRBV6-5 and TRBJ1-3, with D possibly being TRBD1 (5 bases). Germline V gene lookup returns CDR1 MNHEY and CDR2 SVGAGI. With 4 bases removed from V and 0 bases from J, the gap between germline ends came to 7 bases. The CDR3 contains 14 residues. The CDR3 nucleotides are TGTGCCAGCAGTTGGGGGGGCTCTGGAAACACCATATATTTT. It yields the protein CASSWGGSGNTIYF.

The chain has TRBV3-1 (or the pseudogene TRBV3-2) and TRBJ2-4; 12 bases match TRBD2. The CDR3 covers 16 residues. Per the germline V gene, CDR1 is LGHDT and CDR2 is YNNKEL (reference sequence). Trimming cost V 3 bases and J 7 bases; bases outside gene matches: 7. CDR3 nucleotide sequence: TGTGCCAGCAGCCAGACTAGCGGGAGAGAGACGAACATTCAGTACTTC. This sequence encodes CASSQTSGRETNIQYF.

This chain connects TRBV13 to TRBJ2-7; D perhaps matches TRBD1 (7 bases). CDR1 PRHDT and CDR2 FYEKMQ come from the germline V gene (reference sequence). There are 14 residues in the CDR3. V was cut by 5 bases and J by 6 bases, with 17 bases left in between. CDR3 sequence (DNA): TGTGCCAGCAGCCCGCGGGACAGAGGAATCGAGCAGTACTTC. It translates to CASSPRDRGIEQYF.

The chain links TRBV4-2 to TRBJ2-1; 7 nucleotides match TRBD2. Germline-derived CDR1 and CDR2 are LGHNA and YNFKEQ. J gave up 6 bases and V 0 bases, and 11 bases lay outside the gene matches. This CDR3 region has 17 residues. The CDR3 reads CASSQDGRGTEINEQFF. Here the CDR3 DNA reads TGTGCCAGCAGCCAAGATGGGAGGGGCACGGAGATCAATGAGCAGTTCTTC.